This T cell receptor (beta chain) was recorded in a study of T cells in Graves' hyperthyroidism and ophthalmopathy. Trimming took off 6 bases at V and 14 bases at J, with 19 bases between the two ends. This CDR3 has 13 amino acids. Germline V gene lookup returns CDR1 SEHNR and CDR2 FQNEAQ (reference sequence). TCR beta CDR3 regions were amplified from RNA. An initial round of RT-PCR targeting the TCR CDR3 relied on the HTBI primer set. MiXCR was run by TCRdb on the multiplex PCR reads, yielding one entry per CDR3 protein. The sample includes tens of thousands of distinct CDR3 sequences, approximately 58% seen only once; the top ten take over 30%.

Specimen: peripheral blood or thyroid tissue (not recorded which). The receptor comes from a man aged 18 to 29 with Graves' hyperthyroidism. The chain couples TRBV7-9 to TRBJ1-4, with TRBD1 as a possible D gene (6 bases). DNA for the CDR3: TGTGCCAGCAGTGCCGGCCGGGGGCCTCTTCTGTTTTTT. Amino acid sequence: CASSAGRGPLLFF.